This T cell receptor beta chain was retrieved from a study of CD8+ T cells in alopecia areata. Overall study context: Patients in the treated group were given tofacitinib by mouth, 5 to 10 mg twice a day.

RNA was extracted and reverse transcribed into cDNA as the sequencing template. Profiled with immunoSEQ multiplex PCR; TCRdb holds only in-frame clones, not every one. The sample lists fewer than 250,000 clones, roughly three fifths seen once, with about 1.3% in the top ten. Regarding the study as a whole: There were also resident alphabeta T cells of normal skin sequenced in scalp samples. A great number of expanded lesional clones endured in scalp and blood during tofacitinib.

To note about this clone: Its target is unknown.

The CDR3 sequence is 16 residues long. CDR1 MNHNY and CDR2 SVGAGI come from the germline V gene (reference sequence). Between the trimmed V and J ends, which lost 4 bases and 0 bases, there was a span of 13 bases. Noted treatment: oral pan-JAK inhibitor, 5-10 mg twice daily. Peripheral blood and lesional scalp punch biopsies were taken from alopecia areata patients. The chain joins TRBV6-6 to TRBJ1-3, with no clear D. The sequence was collected from a human donor with alopecia areata. The sample consisted of CD4+ T cells sorted from blood, taken at week 49, from a patient treated with tofacitinib. Here the CDR3 reads CASSFPDRSSGNTIYF. CDR3 sequence (DNA): TGTGCCAGCAGTTTTCCGGACCGGAGCTCTGGAAACACCATATATTTT.